The 32 T cell receptor beta chains listed next were all sequenced from one sample in a study of control samples from healthy donors and cancer patients (dated by TCRdb to about 2020). The receptor library was made with the immunoSEQ multiplex PCR assay. TCRdb carries this immuneACCESS record with in-frame sequences only. Its versions omit some clonotypes, under half of them owing to an unresolved V gene in the studies checked, with the rest unexplained. The sample table shows approximately 41,000 clones, and about 94% are seen once. The ten biggest clones cover 20% to 30% of the sample. The sample comprised blood. These receptors originate from a man between 60 and 70 years old in good health.

This rearrangement joins TRBV2 to TRBJ1-3, with unresolved D. V was trimmed by 7 bases and J by 0 bases, leaving 10 bases between them. The CDR3 covers 14 residues. Per the germline V gene, CDR1 is SNHLY and CDR2 is FYNNEI. CDR3 loop: CASKGAGSGNTIYF. The CDR3 nucleotides read TGTGCCAGCAAAGGCGCCGGCTCTGGAAACACCATATATTTT.

The chain carries TRBV5-5 and TRBJ1-2; 7 nucleotides line up with TRBD1. V was pared by 6 bases and J by 3 bases, with 5 bases of the junction left unmatched. Germline lookup yields CDR1 SGHKS and CDR2 YYEKEE (reference sequence). The length of the CDR3 is 13 residues. This CDR3 reads CASKTGADYGYTF. As DNA, the CDR3 is TGTGCCAGCAAAACAGGGGCAGACTATGGCTACACCTTC. The whole variable domain, remainder taken from reference TRBV5-5 and TRBJ1-2, is DAGVTQSPTHLIKTRGQQVTLRCSPISGHKSVSWYQQVLGQGPQFIFQYYEKEERGRGNFPDRFSARQFPNYSSELNVNALLLGDSALYLCASKTGADYGYTFGSGTRLTVV.

The V and J genes are TRBV7-9 and TRBJ2-7, with TRBD2 as a possible D gene (5 bases). Per the germline V gene, CDR1 is SEHNR and CDR2 is FQNEAQ (reference sequence). This CDR3 contains 13 residues. V was pared by 5 bases and J by 6 bases, with 14 bases between. The CDR3 DNA follows: TGTGCCAGCAGCCCTCTCCCTGAGGGCGAGCAGTACTTC. Its translation: CASSPLPEGEQYF.

The genes are TRBV27 and TRBJ2-7; D not certain. Germline V gene sequence: CDR1 MNHEY, CDR2 SMNVEV (reference sequence). The CDR3 has 12 amino acids. V was trimmed by 9 bases and J by 2 bases, leaving 11 bases between them. The CDR3 nucleotides read TGTGCCAGTCGACGGTCCGCCTACGAGCAGTACTTC. This sequence encodes CASRRSAYEQYF.

The chain joins TRBV6-5 to TRBJ1-5; D unclear. Trimming removed 2 bases at V and 3 bases at J, with 8 bases between. CDR1 MNHEY and CDR2 SVGAGI come from the germline V gene. The CDR3 is made up of 14 amino acids. DNA for the CDR3: TGTGCCAGCAGTTACGGGCGGATCAATCAGCCCCAGCATTTT. Encoded protein: CASSYGRINQPQHF.

The chain recombines TRBV11-3 with TRBJ2-7; no definite D call. Germline loops: CDR1 SGHNT, CDR2 YENEEA. CDR3 size: 14 residues. V lost 1 base and J lost 4, with 11 bases in between. For the CDR3, the DNA is TGTGCCAGCAGCTTAGTGTCCGGTGGGTACGAGCAGTACTTC. This encodes CASSLVSGGYEQYF.

The chain couples TRBV30 to TRBJ1-3; D is unclear. From germline, CDR1 is GTSNPN and CDR2 SVGIG (reference sequence). The CDR3 loop spans 14 amino acids. V was trimmed by 0 bases and J by 1 base, leaving 7 bases between them. For the CDR3, the DNA is TGTGCCTGGAGTGTACGTGGTTCTGGAAACACCATATATTTT. Its protein product is CAWSVRGSGNTIYF.

The chain is built from TRBV7-2 and TRBJ2-7, with TRBD2 identical over 14 bases. The CDR3 is 17 residues long. Unmatched junction bases numbered 7, after V lost 2 bases and J lost 4 bases. Germline V lookup: CDR1 SGHTA, CDR2 FQGNSA. The CDR3 is CASSLFGTSGSSYEQYF. For the CDR3, the DNA is TGTGCCAGCAGCTTATTTGGGACTAGCGGGAGTTCATACGAGCAGTACTTC.

V is TRBV6-1 and J is TRBJ2-5, with D uncertain. The CDR3 extends over 13 amino acids. V was shortened by 2 bases and J by 4 bases, with 8 bases between the two germline ends. Germline V gene lookup returns CDR1 MNHNS and CDR2 SASEGT. The CDR3 reads CASSERWGETQYF. Written as DNA, the CDR3 is TGTGCCAGCAGTGAAAGGTGGGGAGAGACCCAGTACTTC.

V and J are TRBV9 and TRBJ2-1, with 8 positions matching TRBD1. Germline V CDR1 and CDR2: SGDLS, YYNGEE. This CDR3 has 15 amino acids. The trim removed 0 bases at V and 6 bases at J, leaving 5 bases unmatched. CDR3 nucleotides: TGTGCCAGCAGCGTAGAGACAGGGGCACTCAATGAGCAGTTCTTC. It encodes CASSVETGALNEQFF.

The chain links TRBV28 to TRBJ1-2, with a tentative D call TRBD1 (5 bases). V was clipped by 7 bases and J by 5 bases, with 14 bases between them. Germline loops: CDR1 MDHEN, CDR2 SYDVKM. The CDR3 sequence is 13 residues long. This CDR3 reads CASTLGVGYGYTF. Written as DNA, the CDR3 is TGTGCCAGCACCCTGGGGGTAGGGTATGGCTACACCTTC.

The genes are TRBV5-4 and TRBJ2-7; 9 nucleotides match TRBD1. The CDR3 runs to 15 residues. V was pared by 4 bases and J by 2 bases, with 7 bases of the junction left unmatched. The V gene's germline CDR1 is SGHNT and CDR2 YYREEE (reference sequence). The CDR3 nucleotides read TGTGCCAGCAGCGCGTCCGGGACAGGGACCTACGAGCAGTACTTC. Its translation: CASSASGTGTYEQYF.

This clone has a handful of counts. Other DNA sequences in this specimen translate into the identical CDR3. The chain uses TRBV19 and TRBJ2-1, with 9 bases lining up with TRBD2. This CDR3 contains 17 residues. V shed 6 bases and J 3 bases; nucleotides not matched to a gene: 12. CDR1 and CDR2 from the germline V gene are LNHDA and SQIVND (reference sequence). The CDR3 coding sequence is TGTGCCAGTAGCTCGTCCCTAGCGGGAACCCACTACAATGAGCAGTTCTTC. Its translation: CASSSSLAGTHYNEQFF.

The chain has TRBV10-3 and TRBJ1-3; tentative D call: TRBD1 (5 bases). Germline CDR1 ENHRY, CDR2 SYGVKD. V shed 5 bases and J shed 0 bases, with 8 bases lying between them. The CDR3 covers 14 residues. CDR3 coding DNA: TGTGCCATCAGTCAGGGTTTCTCTGGAAACACCATATATTTT. Translated, it gives CAISQGFSGNTIYF.

The chain carries TRBV11-3 and TRBJ2-7; 9 bases are shared with TRBD1. The germline gives CDR1 SGHNT, CDR2 YENEEA. The CDR3 is made up of 15 amino acids. The V gene end was trimmed by 1 base and the J gene end by 6 bases; junction bases not matched to a gene: 7. DNA for the CDR3: TGTGCCAGCAGCTTAGTTGGGACAGGGAATCGCGAGCAGTACTTC. Its translation: CASSLVGTGNREQYF.

The chain recombines TRBV7-6 with TRBJ2-3; D not resolved. The CDR3 is 14 amino acids. Trimming stripped 3 bases from V and 1 base from J, with 8 bases between. CDR1 SGHVS and CDR2 FNYEAQ come from the germline V gene. In DNA, the CDR3 is TGTGCCAGCAGCTTTGGGTGGGGCACAGATACGCAGTATTTT. Amino acids: CASSFGWGTDTQYF.

The J gene is TRBJ2-1, the V gene TRBV11-3; D not certain. V gave up 0 bases and J gave up 2 bases, with 8 bases separating them. CDR1 is SGHNT and CDR2 is YENEEA in the germline V gene. The CDR3 consists of 15 residues. Written as DNA, the CDR3 is TGTGCCAGCAGCTTAGAAACCGCGCCCTACAATGAGCAGTTCTTC. Amino acids: CASSLETAPYNEQFF.

The V call is TRBV27, the J call TRBJ2-5; D possibly uses TRBD1 or TRBD2 (5 bases each). V shed 4 bases and J shed 7 bases, with 16 bases lying between them. CDR1 MNHEY and CDR2 SMNVEV come from the germline V gene (reference sequence). The CDR3 spans 14 residues. CDR3 in DNA: TGTGCCAGCAGTTCTGGGGACGTATCGGGGACCCAGTACTTC. This codes for CASSSGDVSGTQYF.

The CDR3 protein is CASSFSIPTGLNSPLHF. The CDR3 region has the DNA TGTGCCAGCAGCTTCTCCATACCTACAGGGTTGAATTCACCCCTCCACTTT. This chain uses TRBV7-9 with TRBJ1-6, with D perhaps TRBD1 (6 bases). This CDR3 contains 17 residues. Germline lookup yields CDR1 SEHNR and CDR2 FQNEAQ (reference sequence). Trimming cost V 3 bases and J 7 bases, with 19 bases left between them.

The chain recombines TRBV19 with TRBJ2-7; the match to TRBD2 covers 9 bases. With V trimmed by 7 bases and J by 3 bases, 7 bases remained unmatched. Germline V gene sequence: CDR1 LNHDA, CDR2 SQIVND (reference sequence). The CDR3 covers 14 residues. CDR3: CASKEASGIYEQYF. Written as DNA, the CDR3 is TGTGCCAGTAAGGAAGCTAGCGGGATCTACGAGCAGTACTTC.

The CDR3 here is CASSQGQGGGQPQHF. CDR3 in DNA: TGTGCCAGCTCACAGGGACAGGGGGGAGGTCAGCCCCAGCATTTT. This chain joins TRBV18 and TRBJ1-5; 11 nucleotides match TRBD1. This CDR3 has 15 amino acids. CDR1 KGHSH and CDR2 LQKENI come from the germline V gene. The ends lost 4 bases at V and 6 bases at J; junction bases unmatched: 5.

The V and J genes are TRBV11-2 and TRBJ2-7, with D possibly being TRBD1 (6 bases). The germline gives CDR1 SGHAT, CDR2 FQNNGV. The V end lost 4 bases, the J end lost 3 bases, and 10 bases lay between the germline ends. The CDR3 runs 13 residues. The CDR3 loop reads CASSYGGSYEQYF. Here the CDR3 DNA reads TGTGCCAGCAGCTATGGGGGCAGCTACGAGCAGTACTTC.

V and J are TRBV5-4 and TRBJ2-1; 13 bases fit TRBD2. J gave up 6 bases and V 4 bases, and 1 base lay outside the gene matches. Germline CDR1 reads SGHNT; CDR2 reads YYREEE (reference sequence). The CDR3 runs to 14 residues. CDR3 bases: TGTGCCAGCAGCCGGACTAGCGGGAGCAATGAGCAGTTCTTC. Residues: CASSRTSGSNEQFF.

This clone has a single count. The rearrangement joins TRBV30 to TRBJ2-3, with 9 bases aligning to TRBD2. The V and J ends lost 4 bases and 3 bases, in that order; junction bases with no gene match: 5. Germline-derived CDR1 and CDR2 are GTSNPN and SVGIG (reference sequence). The CDR3 sequence is 14 residues long. The CDR3 DNA reads as TGTGCCTGGAACCCTAGCGGGATGACAGATACGCAGTATTTT. This gives the protein CAWNPSGMTDTQYF.

This sequence joins TRBV19 and TRBJ2-2; 9 nucleotides line up with TRBD1. CDR1 is LNHDA, CDR2 SQIVND, per germline (reference sequence). The CDR3 has 15 residues. V dropped 5 bases and J dropped 5; count of bases not matched to a gene: 6. CDR3 loop: CASSRRTGVTGELFF. The CDR3, as DNA: TGTGCCAGTAGTCGCCGGACAGGGGTAACCGGGGAGCTGTTTTTT.

The V call is TRBV11-2, the J call TRBJ1-1, with no clear D. V was shortened by 4 bases and J by 6 bases, with 12 bases between the two germline ends. Germline-derived CDR1 and CDR2 are SGHAT and FQNNGV. CDR3 length: 13 residues. The CDR3 nucleotides read TGTGCCAGCAGCTCGTCTCAATTCGCTGAAGCTTTCTTT. It is translated as CASSSSQFAEAFF.

The CDR3 region is CASSLNGGGRQPQHF. DNA for the CDR3: TGTGCCAGCAGCTTAAATGGGGGGGGGCGGCAGCCCCAGCATTTT. The chain uses TRBV7-2 and TRBJ1-5, with TRBD1 as a possible D gene (6 bases). Deletions cut 2 bases from V and 7 bases from J, with 15 bases between. Germline-derived CDR1 and CDR2 are SGHTA and FQGNSA. This CDR3 has 15 residues.

The rearrangement links TRBV27 to TRBJ2-3, with 10 bases aligning to TRBD2. The J segment lost 3 bases and the V segment lost 6 bases, leaving 9 bases of the junction unmatched. The CDR3 extends over 16 amino acids. CDR1 and CDR2 from the germline V gene are MNHEY and SMNVEV (reference sequence). CDR3 sequence (DNA): TGTGCCAGCAGCGGACTAGCGGTAAAGGAGACAGATACGCAGTATTTT. Residues: CASSGLAVKETDTQYF.

This clone was counted once. This chain uses TRBV13 with TRBJ1-6; D gene ambiguous. Germline V gives CDR1 PRHDT, CDR2 FYEKMQ (reference sequence). The CDR3 is made up of 12 amino acids. Trimming left V 5 bases short and J 6 bases short, with 5 bases between. The DNA of the CDR3 is TGTGCCAGCAGCCCCAGTAATTCACCCCTCCACTTT. Protein: CASSPSNSPLHF.

This clone was detected once. This chain connects TRBV28 to TRBJ1-2; 10 nucleotides align to TRBD1. Germline trimming cut 6 bases from V and 7 bases from J; bases unmatched to any gene: 8. Germline assignment: CDR1 MDHEN and CDR2 SYDVKM. The CDR3 loop spans 14 amino acids. CDR3 coding DNA: TGTGCCAGCAGCACCGACAGGGGGCTCTCTGGCTACACCTTC. Encoded protein: CASSTDRGLSGYTF.

V gene TRBV9 combines with J gene TRBJ2-5, with 9 nucleotides matching TRBD2. The germline V gene has CDR1 SGDLS and CDR2 YYNGEE. V shed 0 bases and J 1 base; nucleotides not matched to a gene: 10. This CDR3 spans 18 amino acids. This CDR3 is CASSVAGGASGVQETQYF. In nucleotides, the CDR3 is TGTGCCAGCAGCGTAGCAGGGGGGGCTAGCGGGGTCCAAGAGACCCAGTACTTC.

The J gene is TRBJ2-4, the V gene TRBV28; 7 bases align to TRBD2. Germline V lookup: CDR1 MDHEN, CDR2 SYDVKM. V lost 2 bases and J lost 6; bases outside the gene matches: 10. CDR3 length: 16 amino acids. DNA for the CDR3: TGTGCCAGCAGTTTAGATGGGGGAGGGCTGGGAAACATTCAGTACTTC. Its protein product is CASSLDGGGLGNIQYF. The full variable domain, its missing parts supplied by reference TRBV28 and TRBJ2-4, is DVKVTQSSRYLVKRTGEKVFLECVQDMDHENMFWYRQDPGLGLRLIYFSYDVKMKEKGDIPEGYSVSREKKERFSLILESASTNQTSMYLCASSLDGGGLGNIQYFGAGTRLSVL.